This TCR beta chain was profiled in a study of regulatory T cells in long-lasting Graves disease. This CDR3 is built from 17 residues. CDR1 SGHTA and CDR2 FQGNSA come from the germline V gene. Trimming at V came to 4 bases and at J to 1 base, leaving 12 bases not matched to a gene. As for time point: persistent/refractory GD, antithyroid drugs over 5 years with positive TRAb. The TCR library was made from RNA that had been extracted from PBMCs in TRIzol. This clonotype was observed a few times. For TCR beta, libraries came from iRepertoire HTBI primers and Arm-PCR of CDR3 regions. MiXCR, run by TCRdb on the multiplex PCR reads, gives a single entry per CDR3 protein. The sample yields fewer than 450,000 distinct CDR3 sequences, around 20% seen once.

The V and J genes are TRBV7-2 and TRBJ1-1; TRBD1 matches 7 bases. The sequence was collected from a female donor with Graves disease. Specimen: peripheral blood mononuclear cells (PBMCs), collected when the disease was refractory, from a patient treated with antithyroid drugs. The CDR3 sequence: CASSSFRGVRGNTEAFF. As DNA, the CDR3 is TGTGCCAGCAGCTCCTTCAGGGGGGTGAGGGGGAACACTGAAGCTTTCTTT.